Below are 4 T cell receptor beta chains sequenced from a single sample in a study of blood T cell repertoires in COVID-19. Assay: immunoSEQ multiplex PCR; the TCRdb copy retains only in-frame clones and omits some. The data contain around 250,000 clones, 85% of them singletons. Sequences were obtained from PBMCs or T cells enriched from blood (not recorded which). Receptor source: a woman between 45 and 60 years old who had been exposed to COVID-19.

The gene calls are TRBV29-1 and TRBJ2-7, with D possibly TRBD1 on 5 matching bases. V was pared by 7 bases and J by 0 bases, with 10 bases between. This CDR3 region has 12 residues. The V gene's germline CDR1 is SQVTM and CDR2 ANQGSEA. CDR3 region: CSASGLSYEQYF. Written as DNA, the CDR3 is TGCAGCGCTTCAGGGCTCTCCTACGAGCAGTACTTC.

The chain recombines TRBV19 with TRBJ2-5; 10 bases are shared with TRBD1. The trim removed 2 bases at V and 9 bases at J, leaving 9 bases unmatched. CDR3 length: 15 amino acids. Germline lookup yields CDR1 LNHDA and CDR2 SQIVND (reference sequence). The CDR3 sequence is CASSIIVGQGVPQYF. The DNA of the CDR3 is TGTGCCAGTAGTATAATCGTCGGACAGGGGGTCCCCCAGTACTTC.

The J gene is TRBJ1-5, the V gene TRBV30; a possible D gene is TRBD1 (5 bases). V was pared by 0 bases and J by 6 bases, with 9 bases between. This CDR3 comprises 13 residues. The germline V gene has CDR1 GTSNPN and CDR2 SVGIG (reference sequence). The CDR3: CAWSVEGVQPQHF. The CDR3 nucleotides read TGTGCCTGGAGTGTAGAAGGGGTTCAGCCCCAGCATTTT. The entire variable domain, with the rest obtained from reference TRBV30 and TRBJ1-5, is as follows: SQTIHQWPATLVQPVGSPLSLECTVEGTSNPNLYWYRQAAGRGLQLLFYSVGIGQISSEVPQNLSASRPQDRQFILSSKKLLLSDSGFYLCAWSVEGVQPQHFGDGTRLSIL.

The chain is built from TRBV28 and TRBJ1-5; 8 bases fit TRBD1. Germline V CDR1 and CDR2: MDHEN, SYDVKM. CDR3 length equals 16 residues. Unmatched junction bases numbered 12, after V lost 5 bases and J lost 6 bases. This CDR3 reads CASSPRDRFVGQPQHF. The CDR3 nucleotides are TGTGCCAGCAGTCCCCGGGACAGGTTCGTAGGTCAGCCCCAGCATTTT.